The text below deals with one T cell receptor (beta chain). Distinct nucleotide sequences in the sample also encode this CDR3. This sample is drawn from a study of blood T cell repertoires in COVID-19. Profiling relied on immunoSEQ multiplex PCR, and the TCRdb table lists in-frame clones only, not all of them. This table has approximately 200,000 clones, approximately 85% appearing once. The CDR3 runs to 15 residues. Germline values: CDR1 SEHNR, CDR2 FQNEAQ (reference sequence). The junction had 5 bases not matched to a gene; V was cut back by 5 bases and J by 2 bases. The sample taken for sequencing was PBMCs or T cells enriched from blood (not recorded which). The sequence came from a man aged 35 to 55 who had recovered from COVID-19. This chain links TRBV7-9 with TRBJ1-5, with TRBD1 matching over 8 bases. The CDR3 bases are TGTGCCAGCAGCCCTCAGGGGGCAGGCAATCAGCCCCAGCATTTT. Its protein is CASSPQGAGNQPQHF.